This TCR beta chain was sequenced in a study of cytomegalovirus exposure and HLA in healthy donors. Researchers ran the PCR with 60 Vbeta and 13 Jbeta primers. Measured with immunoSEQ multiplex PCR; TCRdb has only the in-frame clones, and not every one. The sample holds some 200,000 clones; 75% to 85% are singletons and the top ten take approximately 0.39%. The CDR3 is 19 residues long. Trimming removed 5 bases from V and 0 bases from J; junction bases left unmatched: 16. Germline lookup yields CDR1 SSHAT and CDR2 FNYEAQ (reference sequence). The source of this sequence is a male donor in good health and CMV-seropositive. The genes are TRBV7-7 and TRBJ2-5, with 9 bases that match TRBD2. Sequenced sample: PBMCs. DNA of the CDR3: TGTGCCAGCAGCCCTCGGGTGGCAATAGCGGGGGCGAACCAAGAGACCCAGTACTTC. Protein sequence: CASSPRVAIAGANQETQYF.